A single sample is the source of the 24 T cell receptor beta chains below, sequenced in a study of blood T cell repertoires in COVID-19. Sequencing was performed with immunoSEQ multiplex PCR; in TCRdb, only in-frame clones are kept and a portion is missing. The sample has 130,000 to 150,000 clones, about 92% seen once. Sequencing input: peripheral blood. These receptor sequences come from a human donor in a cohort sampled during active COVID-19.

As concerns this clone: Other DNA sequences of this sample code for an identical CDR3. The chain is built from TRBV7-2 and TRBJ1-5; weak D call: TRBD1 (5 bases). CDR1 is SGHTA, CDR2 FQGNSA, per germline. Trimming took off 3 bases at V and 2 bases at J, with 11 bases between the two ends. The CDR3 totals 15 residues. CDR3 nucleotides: TGTGCCAGCAGCTTGGCGGGGGGAGGCAATCAGCCCCAGCATTTT. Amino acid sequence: CASSLAGGGNQPQHF.

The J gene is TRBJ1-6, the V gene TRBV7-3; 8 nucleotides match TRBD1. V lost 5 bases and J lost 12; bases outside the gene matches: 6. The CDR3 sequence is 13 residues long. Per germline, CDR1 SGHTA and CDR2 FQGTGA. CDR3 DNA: TGTGCCAGCAGCATCGACAGGGGCGAACCCCTCCACTTT. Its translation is CASSIDRGEPLHF.

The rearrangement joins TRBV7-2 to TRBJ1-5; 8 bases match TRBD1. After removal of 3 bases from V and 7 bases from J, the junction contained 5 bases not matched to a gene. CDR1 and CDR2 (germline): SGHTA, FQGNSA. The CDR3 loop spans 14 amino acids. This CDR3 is CASSFTGGGQPQHF. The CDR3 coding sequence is TGTGCCAGCAGCTTCACAGGGGGTGGGCAGCCCCAGCATTTT.

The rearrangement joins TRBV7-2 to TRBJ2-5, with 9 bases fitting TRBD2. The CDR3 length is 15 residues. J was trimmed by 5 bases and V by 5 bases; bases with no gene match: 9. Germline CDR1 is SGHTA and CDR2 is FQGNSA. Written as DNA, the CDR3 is TGTGCCAGCAGCAAACGGGCGGGGGGGTTTGAGACCCAGTACTTC. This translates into CASSKRAGGFETQYF.

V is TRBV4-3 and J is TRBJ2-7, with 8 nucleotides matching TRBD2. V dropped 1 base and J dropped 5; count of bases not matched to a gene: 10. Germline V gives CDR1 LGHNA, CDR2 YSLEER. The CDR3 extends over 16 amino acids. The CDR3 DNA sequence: TGCGCCAGCAGCCAAGTTTACGGGGGGGGCCTGGACGAGCAGTACTTC. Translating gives CASSQVYGGGLDEQYF.

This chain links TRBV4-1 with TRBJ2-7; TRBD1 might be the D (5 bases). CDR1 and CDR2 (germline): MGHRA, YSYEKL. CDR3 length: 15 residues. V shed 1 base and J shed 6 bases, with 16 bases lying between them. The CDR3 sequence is CASSQGARVFSEQYF. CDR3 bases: TGCGCCAGCAGCCAAGGAGCCAGGGTTTTTAGCGAGCAGTACTTC.

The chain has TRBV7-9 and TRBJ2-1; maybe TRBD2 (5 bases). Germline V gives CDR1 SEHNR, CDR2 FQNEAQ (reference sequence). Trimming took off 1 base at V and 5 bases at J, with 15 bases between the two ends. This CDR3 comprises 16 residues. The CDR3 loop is CASSLVLGVSNNEQFF. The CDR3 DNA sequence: TGTGCCAGCAGCTTAGTCCTCGGGGTTTCGAACAATGAGCAGTTCTTC.

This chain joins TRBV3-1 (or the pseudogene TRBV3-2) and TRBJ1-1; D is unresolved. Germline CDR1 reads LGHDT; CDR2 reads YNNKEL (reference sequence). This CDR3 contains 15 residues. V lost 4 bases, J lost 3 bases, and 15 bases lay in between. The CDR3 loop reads CASSPRVVDDTEAFF. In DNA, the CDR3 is TGTGCCAGCAGCCCGCGGGTTGTTGACGACACTGAAGCTTTCTTT.

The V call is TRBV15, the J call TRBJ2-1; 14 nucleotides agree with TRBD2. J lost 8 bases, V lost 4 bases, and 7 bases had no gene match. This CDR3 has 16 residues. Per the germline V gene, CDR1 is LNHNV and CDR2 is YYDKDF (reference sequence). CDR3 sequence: CATSTRLAGGRDEQFF. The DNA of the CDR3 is TGTGCCACCAGCACCCGACTAGCGGGGGGGCGGGATGAGCAGTTCTTC.

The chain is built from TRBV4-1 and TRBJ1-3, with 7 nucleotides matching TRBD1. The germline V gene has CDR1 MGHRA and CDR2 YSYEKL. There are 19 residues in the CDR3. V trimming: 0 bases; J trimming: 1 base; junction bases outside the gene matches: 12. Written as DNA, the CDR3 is TGCGCCAGCAGCCAAGATGGGGGCAGGGGGTGGCCATCTGGAAACACCATATATTTT. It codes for CASSQDGGRGWPSGNTIYF.

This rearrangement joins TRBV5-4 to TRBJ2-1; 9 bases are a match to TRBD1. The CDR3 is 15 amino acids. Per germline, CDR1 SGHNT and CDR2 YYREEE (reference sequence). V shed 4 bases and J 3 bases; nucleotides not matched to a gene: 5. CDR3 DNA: TGTGCCAGCAGCCTCGACAGGGGGGACTACAATGAGCAGTTCTTC. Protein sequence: CASSLDRGDYNEQFF. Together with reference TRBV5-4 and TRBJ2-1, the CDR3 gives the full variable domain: ETGVTQSPTHLIKTRGQQVTLRCSSQSGHNTVSWYQQALGQGPQFIFQYYREEENGRGNFPPRFSGLQFPNYSSELNVNALELDDSALYLCASSLDRGDYNEQFFGPGTRLTVL.

The CDR3 here is CSVPGLADAYQETQYF. The CDR3 nucleotides read TGCAGCGTTCCGGGACTAGCGGACGCCTACCAAGAGACCCAGTACTTC. The chain joins TRBV29-1 to TRBJ2-5; 11 positions agree with TRBD2. J lost 0 bases, V lost 5 bases, and 8 bases had no gene match. The CDR3 is made up of 16 amino acids. From germline, CDR1 is SQVTM and CDR2 ANQGSEA. Full variable domain (rest looked up from reference TRBV29-1 and TRBJ2-5): SAVISQKPSRDICQRGTSLTIQCQVDSQVTMMFWYRQQPGQSLTLIATANQGSEATYESGFVIDKFPISRPNLTFSTLTVSNMSPEDSSIYLCSVPGLADAYQETQYFGPGTRLLVL.

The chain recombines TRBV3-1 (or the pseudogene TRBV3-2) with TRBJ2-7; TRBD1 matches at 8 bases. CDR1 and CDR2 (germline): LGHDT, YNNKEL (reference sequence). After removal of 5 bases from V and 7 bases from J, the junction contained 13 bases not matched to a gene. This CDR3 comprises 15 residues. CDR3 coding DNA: TGTGCCAGCAGCACTCTGGGCCAGGGGGCCAGGGAGCAGTACTTC. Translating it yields CASSTLGQGAREQYF.

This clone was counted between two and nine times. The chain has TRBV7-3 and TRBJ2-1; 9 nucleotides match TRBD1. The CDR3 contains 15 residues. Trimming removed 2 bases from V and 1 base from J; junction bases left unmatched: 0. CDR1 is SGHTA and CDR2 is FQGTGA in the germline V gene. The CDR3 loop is CASSLDRGSYNEQFF. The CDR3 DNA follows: TGTGCCAGCAGCTTAGACAGGGGGTCCTACAATGAGCAGTTCTTC. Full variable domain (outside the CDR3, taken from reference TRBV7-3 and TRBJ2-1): GAGVSQTPSNKVTEKGKYVELRCDPISGHTALYWYRQSLGQGPEFLIYFQGTGAADDSGLPNDRFFAVRPEGSVSTLKIQRTERGDSAVYLCASSLDRGSYNEQFFGPGTRLTVL.

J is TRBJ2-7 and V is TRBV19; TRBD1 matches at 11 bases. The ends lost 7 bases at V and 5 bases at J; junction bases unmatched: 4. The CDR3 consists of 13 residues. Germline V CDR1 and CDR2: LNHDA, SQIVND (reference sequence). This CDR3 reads CASMGQGVHEQYF. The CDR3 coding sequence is TGTGCCAGTATGGGACAGGGGGTCCACGAGCAGTACTTC. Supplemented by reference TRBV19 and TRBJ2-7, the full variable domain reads DGGITQSPKYLFRKEGQNVTLSCEQNLNHDAMYWYRQDPGQGLRLIYYSQIVNDFQKGDIAEGYSVSREKKESFPLTVTSAQKNPTAFYLCASMGQGVHEQYFGPGTRLTVT.

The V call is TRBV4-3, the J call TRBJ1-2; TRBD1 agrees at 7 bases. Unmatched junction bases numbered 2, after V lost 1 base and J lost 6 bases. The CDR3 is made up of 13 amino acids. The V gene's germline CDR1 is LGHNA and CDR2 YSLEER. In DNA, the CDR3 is TGCGCCAGCAGCCAAGGACAGGGTGATGGCTACACCTTC. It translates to CASSQGQGDGYTF.

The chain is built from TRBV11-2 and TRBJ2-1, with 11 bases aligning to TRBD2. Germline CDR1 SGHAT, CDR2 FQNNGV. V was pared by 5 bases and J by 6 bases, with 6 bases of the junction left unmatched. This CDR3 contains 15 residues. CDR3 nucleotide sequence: TGTGCCAGCAGCCTTAGCGGGGGGGGTCTCAATGAGCAGTTCTTC. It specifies CASSLSGGGLNEQFF.

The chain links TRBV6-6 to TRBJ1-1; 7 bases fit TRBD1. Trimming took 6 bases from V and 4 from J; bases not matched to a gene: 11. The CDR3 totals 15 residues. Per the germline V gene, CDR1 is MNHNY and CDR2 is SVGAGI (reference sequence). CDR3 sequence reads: CASRNYEGAFTEAFF. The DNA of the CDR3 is TGTGCCAGCAGGAATTATGAGGGGGCGTTCACTGAAGCTTTCTTT.

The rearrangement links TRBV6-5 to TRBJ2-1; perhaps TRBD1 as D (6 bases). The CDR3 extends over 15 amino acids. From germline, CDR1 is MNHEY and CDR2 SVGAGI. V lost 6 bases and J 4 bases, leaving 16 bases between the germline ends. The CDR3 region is CASSKGHDVYNEQFF. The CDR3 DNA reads TGTGCCAGCAGCAAGGGACATGACGTTTACAATGAGCAGTTCTTC.

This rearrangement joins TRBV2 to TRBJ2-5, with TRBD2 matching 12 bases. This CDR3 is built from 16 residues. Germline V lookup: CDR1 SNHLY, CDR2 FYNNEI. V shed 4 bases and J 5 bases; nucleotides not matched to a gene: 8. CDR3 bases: TGTGCCAGCAGTGGCCCGGGACTAGCGGGTTTGGAGACCCAGTACTTC. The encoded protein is CASSGPGLAGLETQYF.

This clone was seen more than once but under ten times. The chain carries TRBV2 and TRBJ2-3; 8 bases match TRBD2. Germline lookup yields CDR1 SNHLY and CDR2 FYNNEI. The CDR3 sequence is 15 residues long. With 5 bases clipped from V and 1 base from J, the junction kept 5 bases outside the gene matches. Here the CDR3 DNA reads TGTGCCAGCAGTATAGCGGGGCCTCGCACAGATACGCAGTATTTT. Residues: CASSIAGPRTDTQYF.

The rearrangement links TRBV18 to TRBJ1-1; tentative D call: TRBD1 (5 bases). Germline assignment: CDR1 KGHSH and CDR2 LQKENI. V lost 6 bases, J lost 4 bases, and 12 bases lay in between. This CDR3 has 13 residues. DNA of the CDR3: TGTGCCAGCTCGGGGGGGTGGCGCACTGAAGCTTTCTTT. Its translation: CASSGGWRTEAFF.

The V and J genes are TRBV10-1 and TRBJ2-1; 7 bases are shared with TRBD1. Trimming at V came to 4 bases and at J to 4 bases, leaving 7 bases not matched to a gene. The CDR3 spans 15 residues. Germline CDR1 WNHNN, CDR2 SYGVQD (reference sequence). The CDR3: CASSVLRGPYNEQFF. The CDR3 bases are TGCGCCAGCAGTGTCTTGAGGGGGCCGTACAATGAGCAGTTCTTC.

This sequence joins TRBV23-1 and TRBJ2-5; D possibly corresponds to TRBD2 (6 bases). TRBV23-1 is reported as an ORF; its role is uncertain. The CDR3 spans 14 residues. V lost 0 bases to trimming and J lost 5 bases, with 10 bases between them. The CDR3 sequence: CASSQSGLRETQYF. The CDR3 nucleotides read TGCGCCAGCAGTCAATCGGGACTTCGGGAGACCCAGTACTTC.